Detailed here is one T cell receptor (beta chain). The antigen it recognizes is unknown. Per-base quality was not reported, and no clone a single base away is much larger than it. The sample comes from a study of Ad26.COV2.S vaccination and SARS-CoV-2 variants listed by TCRdb under 2021. For the study in its entirety: Vaccine-arm donors came from COV1001, a multicentre, randomized, double-blind, placebo-controlled phase I-IIa trial of Ad26.COV2.S in healthy adults. Ad26.COV2.S was administered intramuscularly at 5 x 10^10 or 1 x 10^11 viral particles, either as a single shot or as two shots given 56 days apart. TCRbeta repertoire sequencing served as the tool for gauging how specific and how broad the SARS-CoV-2-reactive T cell receptors were following Ad26.COV2.S vaccination. A total of approximately 30 samples were included in the TCR-sequenced set, comprising some 20 Ad26.COV2.S vaccine recipients, 5 placebo recipients and 8 SARS-CoV-2 convalescent individuals. Trial participants were randomized into five groups of five, in which low-dose or high-dose Ad26.COV2.S was given once or twice, or placebo was given on both occasions. Investigators remained blinded to trial group allocation during experiments and outcome assessment.

Read against the paper, the sample's treatment or condition label means: roughly 19 received Ad26.COV2.S at low or high dose, single or two shots; a few received placebo; per-sample allocation not given. Repertoires of vaccine and placebo recipients were sequenced from samples collected on day 63 after the first injection. In Cohort 1b, 25 or so adults aged 18-55 years were enrolled at a single site in Boston, USA, between 29 July and 7 August 2020. Ad26.COV2.S consisted of a replication-incompetent adenovirus type 26 vector by which a prefusion-stabilized SARS-CoV-2 spike protein from the original Wuhan strain was expressed. Counted from cysteine to phenylalanine, this CDR3 has 14 amino acids. Just CDR3 DNA is preserved here, 42 bases in frame from base 1. V sheds 6 bases and J sheds 12 bases, leaving 21 bases between their ends. CDR1 and CDR2, per the germline V gene (reference sequence), are MNHEY and SMNVEV.

General findings and caveats noted by the study authors: Vaccine and placebo recipients had similar non-spike TCR breadth, a finding consistent with the vaccine containing only spike. After vaccination, spike-specific CD8+ and CD4+ T cell responses were reported to show substantial breadth. It was noted by the authors that total T cell responses may have been underestimated by the TCR breadth and depth analyses. Ad26.COV2.S recipients had higher spike-specific TCR breadth than placebo recipients (P = 0.0014). Comparing responses between vaccine doses or regimens was not something the study was powered to do.

The immunoSEQ Assay was used to sequence TCRbeta CDR3 regions. After extraction, genomic DNA underwent amplification by bias-controlled multiplex PCR, followed by high-throughput sequencing. The paper's processing steps were these. To quantify the absolute abundance of every unique TCRbeta CDR3 region, sequences were collapsed and filtered. T cell fraction was estimated by normalizing TCRbeta template counts to usable DNA, which was measured by amplifying reference genes present in all nucleated cells. Repertoire TCRs were annotated as SARS-CoV-2-specific by exact matching of V gene, CDR3 amino acid sequence and J gene to a known reactive TCR set. The reference SARS-CoV-2 TCR set was obtained from MIRA and was filtered for enrichment in COVID-19-positive ImmuneCODE repertoires, whereby public or cross-reactive TCRs were removed. Using the MIRA antigens, annotated TCRs were further analysed by specific ORF or by position within an ORF. Depth was the summed frequency of annotated unique rearrangements, while breadth was defined as annotated unique rearrangements over total unique productive rearrangements. Group comparisons of TCR breadth used two-sided Wilcoxon rank-sum tests. Sourced from immuneACCESS, this table was stored by TCRdb with only in-frame sequences that have V and J called. A share of the clones is absent; for the studies checked, an unresolved V gene accounts for under half, and the remainder has no known explanation. V and J calls and clone size are as listed in that table; D and trimming were resolved from the DNA. For this sample the table gives roughly 410,000 clones, of which roughly 80% were detected only once. The biggest ten clones account for around 7.3% of the sample.

This TCR was recovered from a person between 18 and 65 years old who received the Ad26.COV2.S COVID-19 vaccine or a placebo. The chain employs TRBV27 and TRBJ2-1; perhaps TRBD2 is the D gene, with 6 bases matching. This specimen consisted of peripheral blood, obtained in a trial of Ad26.COV2.S vaccine versus placebo. The DNA reads TGTGCCAGCAGGAGGATAGCGGCACTTCGGGGGCAGTTCTTC. It encodes CASRRIAALRGQFF.